This entry describes one T cell receptor beta chain. Its antigen remains unidentified. TCRdb's copy holds only in-frame clones and misses some; the assay was immunoSEQ multiplex PCR. The sample consists of 150,000 to 250,000 clones, 90% to 95% of them appearing once. V lost 9 bases and J lost 7, with 12 bases in between. The CDR3 is 11 amino acids. The entry originates in a study of T cell responses to AZD1222 COVID-19 vaccine. Study-level points and caveats: It was only after the peak T cell response that any repertoires were sampled. Reportedly, nearly half of unique spike TCRs recognized epitopes outside B.1.351/B.1.1.7 mutations. CD4 TCRs covered the whole spike, strongest at regions 160-218 and 743-854.

This TCR came from an adult who received the AZD1222 COVID-19 vaccine. The J gene is TRBJ1-1, the V gene TRBV12-3 or TRBV12-4, with a possible D match to TRBD1 (5 bases). Source: peripheral blood, taken 28 days after the second AZD1222 dose. The CDR3 DNA follows: TGTGCCAGTCAGGGATTCGGTGAAGCTTTCTTT. This translates into CASQGFGEAFF.